This paragraph covers one T cell receptor (beta chain) sequence. There is no known antigen for this receptor. No base quality information exists; no much larger clone differs at one position. Receptor libraries were prepared by the immunoSEQ multiplex PCR assay. Not all clones reach the TCRdb copy of this immuneACCESS table, which keeps in-frame sequences only. Checked studies attribute under half of the gap to unresolved V genes and leave the rest unexplained. The sample records around 48,000 clones, 80% to 95% of which are singletons. The ten top clones hold approximately 0.62% of the sample. The germline V gene provides CDR1 SQVTM and CDR2 ANQGSEA. Its CDR3 holds 13 amino acids, cysteine through phenylalanine. Only the CDR3 region is kept as DNA, spanning 39 bases read in frame from base 1. Trimming removed 4 bases from V and 4 bases from J; the gene matches leave 6 bases unexplained. The data belong to a study of T cell changes during pregnancy in multiple sclerosis (dated by TCRdb to the late 2010s). Looking at the study overall: The study looked at changes in the T cell repertoire across pregnancy in women with multiple sclerosis.

The source material was CD4+ T cells from peripheral blood mononuclear cells, sampled in the third trimester of pregnancy. This chain joins TRBV29-1 to TRBJ1-2; TRBD1 agrees with 7 junctional bases. This TCR came from a female donor with multiple sclerosis, enrolled in a pregnancy study. The DNA sequence reads TGCAGCGTTGGACAGGGAGAATCCTATGGCTACACCTTC. Translated, this gives CSVGQGESYGYTF.